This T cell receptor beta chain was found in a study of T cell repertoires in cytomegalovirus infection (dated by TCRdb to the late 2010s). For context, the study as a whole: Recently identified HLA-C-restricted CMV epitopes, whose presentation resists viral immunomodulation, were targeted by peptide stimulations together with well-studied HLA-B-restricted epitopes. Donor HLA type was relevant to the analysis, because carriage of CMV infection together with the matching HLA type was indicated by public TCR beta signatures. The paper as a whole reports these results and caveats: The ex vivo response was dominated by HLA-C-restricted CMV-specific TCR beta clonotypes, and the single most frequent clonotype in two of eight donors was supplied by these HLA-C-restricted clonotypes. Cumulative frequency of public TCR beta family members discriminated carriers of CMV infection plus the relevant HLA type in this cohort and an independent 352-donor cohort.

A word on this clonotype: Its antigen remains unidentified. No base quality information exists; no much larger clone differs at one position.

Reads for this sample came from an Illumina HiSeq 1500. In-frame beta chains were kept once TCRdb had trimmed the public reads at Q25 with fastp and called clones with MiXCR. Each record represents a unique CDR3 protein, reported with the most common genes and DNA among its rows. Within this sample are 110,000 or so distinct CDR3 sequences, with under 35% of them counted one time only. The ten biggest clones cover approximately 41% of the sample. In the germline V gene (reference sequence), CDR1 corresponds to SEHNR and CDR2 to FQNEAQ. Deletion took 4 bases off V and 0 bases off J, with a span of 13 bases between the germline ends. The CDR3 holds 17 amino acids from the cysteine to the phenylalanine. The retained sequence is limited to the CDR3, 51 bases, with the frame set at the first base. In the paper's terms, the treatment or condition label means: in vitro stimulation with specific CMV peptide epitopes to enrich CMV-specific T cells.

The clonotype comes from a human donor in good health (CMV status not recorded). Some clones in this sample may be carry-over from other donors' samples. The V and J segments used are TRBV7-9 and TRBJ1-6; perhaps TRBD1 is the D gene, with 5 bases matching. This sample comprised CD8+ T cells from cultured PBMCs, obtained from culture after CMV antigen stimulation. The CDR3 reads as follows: CASSSHRDGSYNSPLHF. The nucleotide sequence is TGTGCCAGCAGCTCTCACCGGGACGGCTCCTATAATTCACCCCTCCACTTT.